The 8 T cell receptor beta chains reported below all come from one sample, sequenced in a study of cytomegalovirus exposure and HLA in healthy donors. Primers included in the PCR were 60 Vbeta and 13 Jbeta primers. TCRdb keeps only in-frame clones here, not all; method: immunoSEQ multiplex PCR. The repertoire holds over 150,000 clones, with 79% as singletons. The sequencing input was PBMCs. These receptor sequences come from a man aged 40-50 years in good health and CMV-seronegative.

This chain connects TRBV28 to TRBJ1-1; 11 nucleotides agree with TRBD1. This CDR3 region has 15 residues. CDR1 is MDHEN and CDR2 is SYDVKM in the germline V gene. Germline trimming cut 5 bases from V and 4 bases from J; bases unmatched to any gene: 6. The CDR3 loop is CASSPYGTGGTEAFF. The CDR3 DNA follows: TGTGCCAGCAGTCCCTATGGGACAGGGGGCACTGAAGCTTTCTTT. The variable domain in full, completed from reference TRBV28 and TRBJ1-1, reads DVKVTQSSRYLVKRTGEKVFLECVQDMDHENMFWYRQDPGLGLRLIYFSYDVKMKEKGDIPEGYSVSREKKERFSLILESASTNQTSMYLCASSPYGTGGTEAFFGQGTRLTVV.

The genes are TRBV27 and TRBJ1-5; D remains unclear. The CDR3 has 13 amino acids. The germline V gene encodes CDR1 MNHEY and CDR2 SMNVEV (reference sequence). The V and J ends lost 6 bases and 3 bases respectively, with 9 bases between them. CDR3 sequence reads: CASSPQYNQPQHF. Here the CDR3 DNA reads TGTGCCAGCAGCCCCCAGTACAATCAGCCCCAGCATTTT.

This rearrangement joins TRBV2 to TRBJ2-5; perhaps TRBD1 as D (6 bases). The J call is in doubt because the DNA end fits TRBJ2-7 better. The CDR3 loop spans 14 amino acids. CDR1 SNHLY and CDR2 FYNNEI come from the germline V gene. The CDR3 nucleotides are TGTGCCAGCAGGTGGACAGCGAACTCCTACGAGCAGTACTTC. Its translation: CASRWTANSYEQYF.

The chain recombines TRBV7-8 with TRBJ2-7; a possible D gene is TRBD2 (5 bases). This CDR3 region has 13 residues. Trimming pared 0 bases from V and 2 bases from J, leaving 5 bases between. CDR1 SGHVS and CDR2 FQNEAQ come from the germline V gene. The CDR3 DNA reads TGTGCCAGCAGCTTAGCAGCGGCCTACGAGCAGTACTTC. It yields the protein CASSLAAAYEQYF.

This chain links TRBV6-1 with TRBJ2-6; D perhaps matches TRBD1 (6 bases). Trimming pared 2 bases from V and 9 bases from J, leaving 8 bases between. Germline values: CDR1 MNHNS, CDR2 SASEGT. The CDR3 sequence is 13 residues long. The CDR3 reads CASSEIQGNVLTF. For the CDR3, the DNA is TGTGCCAGCAGTGAAATACAGGGCAACGTCCTGACTTTC.

This clone appeared once. This chain links TRBV5-7 with TRBJ1-1; possibly TRBD1 for D (6 bases). TRBV5-7 is identified as an open reading frame with a role that is uncertain. The CDR3 consists of 14 residues. V lost 4 bases, J lost 5 bases, and 15 bases lay in between. CDR3 residues: CASSLRGGVTEAFF. In DNA, the CDR3 is TGTGCCAGCAGCCTAAGGGGGGGAGTAACTGAAGCTTTCTTT.

The chain employs TRBV5-1 and TRBJ2-5; D perhaps matches TRBD2 (5 bases). Germline lookup yields CDR1 SGHRS and CDR2 YFSETQ. V was trimmed by 2 bases and J by 4 bases, leaving 18 bases between them. This CDR3 is built from 16 residues. The chain's CDR3 is CASSFGLRRRIETQYF. The CDR3 DNA reads as TGCGCCAGCAGCTTCGGATTACGGAGGAGGATAGAGACCCAGTACTTC.

The chain joins TRBV2 to TRBJ2-1; 7 bases are shared with TRBD2. This CDR3 is 15 amino acids long. Per the germline V gene, CDR1 is SNHLY and CDR2 is FYNNEI. V was clipped by 6 bases and J by 6 bases; unmatched bases: 11. The DNA of the CDR3 is TGTGCCAGCAGGCCCGCCCTAGCGGAGTCCAATGAGCAGTTCTTC. Translating it yields CASRPALAESNEQFF.